This T cell receptor beta chain was captured in a study of shared clonotypes between healthy human individuals. Using immunoSEQ multiplex PCR, the repertoire was profiled, and TCRdb retains in-frame clones only, with some absent. The table has about 2.4 million clones, under 95% seen once; the top ten hold around 0.4%. Trimming took off 4 bases at V and 6 bases at J, with 21 bases between the two ends. Germline CDR1 and CDR2: SGHDT and YYEEEE. The CDR3 contains 16 residues. The rearrangement uses TRBV5-6 and TRBJ2-3, with D maybe TRBD2 (6 bases). Material for sequencing was naive CD4+ T cells from PBMCs. Subset given: CD45RA+ positively selected. The sequence came from a man between 18 and 29 years old in good health. Some clones in this sample may be carry-over from other donors' samples. In DNA form, the CDR3 reads TGTGCCAGCAGCCCGCGGGGACTTAAAATGGGGGATACGCAGTATTTT. Protein sequence: CASSPRGLKMGDTQYF.